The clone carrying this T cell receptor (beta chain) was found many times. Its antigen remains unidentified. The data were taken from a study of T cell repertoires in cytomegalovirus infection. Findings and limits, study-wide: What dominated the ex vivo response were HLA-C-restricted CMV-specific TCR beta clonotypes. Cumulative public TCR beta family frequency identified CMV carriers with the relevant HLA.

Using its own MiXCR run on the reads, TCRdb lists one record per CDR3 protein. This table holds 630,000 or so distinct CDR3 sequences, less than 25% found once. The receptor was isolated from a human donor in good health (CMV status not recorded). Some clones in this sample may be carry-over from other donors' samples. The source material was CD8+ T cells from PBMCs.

The DNA for the CDR3 is TGTGCCAGCAGCTTAGTGTGGGGGGACGAGCAGTACGTC. This gives the protein CASSLVWGDEQYV. This chain links TRBV7-2 with TRBJ2-7; possibly TRBD2 for D (6 bases). V was trimmed by 1 base and J by 5 bases, leaving 9 bases between them. CDR1 is SGHTA, CDR2 FQGNSA, per germline. The CDR3 has 13 residues.